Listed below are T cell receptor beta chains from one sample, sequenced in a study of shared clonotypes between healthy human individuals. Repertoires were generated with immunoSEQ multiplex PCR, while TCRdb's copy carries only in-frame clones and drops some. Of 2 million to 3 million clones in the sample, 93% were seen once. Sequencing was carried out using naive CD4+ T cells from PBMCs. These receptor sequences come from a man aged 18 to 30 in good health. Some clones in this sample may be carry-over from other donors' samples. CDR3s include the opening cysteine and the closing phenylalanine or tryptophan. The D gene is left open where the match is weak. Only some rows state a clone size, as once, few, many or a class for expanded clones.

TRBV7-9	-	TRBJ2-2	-	CASRPLAGELFF	TGTGCCAGCAGACCCCTTGCCGGGGAGCTGTTTTTT
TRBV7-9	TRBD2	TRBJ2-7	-	CASSKTSGPPYEQYF	TGTGCCAGCAGCAAAACTAGCGGCCCGCCCTACGAGCAGTACTTC
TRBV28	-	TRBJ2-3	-	CASKVSWGRSTDTQYF	TGTGCCAGCAAGGTTTCATGGGGGAGAAGCACAGATACGCAGTATTTT
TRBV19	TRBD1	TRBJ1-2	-	CASSIDPGTGAGNYGYTF	TGTGCCAGTAGTATAGACCCCGGGACAGGGGCAGGCAACTATGGCTACACCTTC
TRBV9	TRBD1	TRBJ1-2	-	CASSVSTGGSYGYTF	TGTGCCAGCAGCGTCTCGACAGGGGGGAGCTATGGCTACACCTTC
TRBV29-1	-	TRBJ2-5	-	CSVVGGAGETQYF	TGCAGCGTTGTTGGGGGTGCTGGGGAGACCCAGTACTTC
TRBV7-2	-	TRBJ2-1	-	CASSLGGLYNEQFF	TGTGCCAGCAGCTTAGGGGGACTCTACAATGAGCAGTTCTTC
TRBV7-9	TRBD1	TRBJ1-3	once	CASSSADRGRGNTIYF	TGTGCCAGCAGCTCGGCGGACAGGGGACGTGGAAACACCATATATTTT
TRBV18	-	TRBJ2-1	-	CASFTTGPYNEQFF	TGTGCCAGCTTCACGACAGGTCCCTACAATGAGCAGTTCTTC
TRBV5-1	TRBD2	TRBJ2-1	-	CASSAGLVYNEQFF	TGCGCCAGCAGCGCGGGACTAGTATACAATGAGCAGTTCTTC
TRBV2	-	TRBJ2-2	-	CASRDSYTGELFF	TGTGCCAGCAGGGACAGCTACACCGGGGAGCTGTTTTTT
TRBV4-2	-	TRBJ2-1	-	CASSQEYLYNEQFF	TGTGCCAGCAGCCAGGAGTATCTCTACAATGAGCAGTTCTTC
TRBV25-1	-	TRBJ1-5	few	CASSETGRNQPQHF	TGTGCCAGCAGTGAAACAGGGAGGAATCAGCCCCAGCATTTT
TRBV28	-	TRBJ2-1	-	CASTKTGRYNEQFF	TGTGCCAGCACAAAGACCGGGAGATACAATGAGCAGTTCTTC
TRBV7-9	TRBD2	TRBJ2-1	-	CASSLYPTSGGYNEQFF	TGTGCCAGCAGCTTATACCCAACTAGCGGGGGATACAATGAGCAGTTCTTC
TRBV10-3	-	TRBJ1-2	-	CAISSPDWPGYGYTF	TGTGCCATCAGTTCTCCAGATTGGCCGGGGTATGGCTACACCTTC
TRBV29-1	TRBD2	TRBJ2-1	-	CSVEDRGGSIGEQFF	TGCAGCGTTGAAGATCGGGGAGGGAGTATAGGTGAGCAGTTCTTC
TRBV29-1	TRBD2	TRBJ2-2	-	CSVLGGTGELFF	TGCAGCGTCCTCGGGGGGACCGGGGAGCTGTTTTTT
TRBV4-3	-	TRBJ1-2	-	CASSQGVGINYGYTF	TGCGCCAGCAGCCAAGGGGTAGGGATCAACTATGGCTACACCTTC
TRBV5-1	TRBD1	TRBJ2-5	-	CASSHGTGEETQYF	TGCGCCAGCAGCCACGGGACAGGGGAAGAGACCCAGTACTTC
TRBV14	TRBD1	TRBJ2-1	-	CASSYQTGGLEQFF	TGTGCCAGCAGCTACCAGACAGGGGGTTTGGAGCAGTTCTTC
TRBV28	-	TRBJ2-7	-	CASSLSGVPIYEQYF	TGTGCCAGCAGTTTATCAGGGGTCCCAATATACGAGCAGTACTTC
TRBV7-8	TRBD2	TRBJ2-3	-	CASSLVSGRPTNTQYF	TGTGCCAGCAGCTTAGTCAGCGGGAGGCCAACTAATACGCAGTATTTT
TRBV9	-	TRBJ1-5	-	CASSDGTFGNQPQHF	TGTGCCAGCAGCGATGGGACGTTCGGCAATCAGCCCCAGCATTTT
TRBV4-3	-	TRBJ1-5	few	CASSQGPGLDQPQHF	TGCGCCAGCAGCCAAGGGCCAGGGTTGGATCAGCCCCAGCATTTT
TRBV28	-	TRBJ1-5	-	CASSSHYRAQPQHF	TGTGCCAGCAGTTCGCATTACAGGGCTCAGCCCCAGCATTTT
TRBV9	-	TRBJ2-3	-	CASSEGGTESTDTQYF	TGTGCCAGCAGCGAGGGGGGGACAGAGAGCACAGATACGCAGTATTTT
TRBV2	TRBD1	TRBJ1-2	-	CASNRDRGTYGYTF	TGTGCCAGCAACCGGGACAGGGGAACCTATGGCTACACCTTC
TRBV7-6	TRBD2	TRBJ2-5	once	CASSVTSGRTQETQYF	TGTGCCAGCAGCGTAACTAGCGGGAGGACGCAGGAGACCCAGTACTTC
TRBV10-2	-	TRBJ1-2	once	CASSAGHHGYTF	TGCGCCAGCAGTGCAGGACATCATGGCTACACCTTC
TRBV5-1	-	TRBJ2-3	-	CASSLEVGAVTDTQYF	TGCGCCAGCAGCTTGGAGGTGGGGGCAGTCACAGATACGCAGTATTTT
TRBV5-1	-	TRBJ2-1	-	CASSMGMRNGPYNEQFF	TGCGCCAGCAGCATGGGGATGCGAAACGGTCCCTACAATGAGCAGTTCTTC
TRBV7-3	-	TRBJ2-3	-	CASSLSEERTSTDTQYF	TGTGCCAGCAGCTTATCTGAAGAGCGGACTAGCACAGATACGCAGTATTTT
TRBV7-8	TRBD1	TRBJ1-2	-	CTSSSGTGPLNYGYTF	TGTACCAGCAGCTCCGGGACAGGGCCGCTTAACTATGGCTACACCTTC
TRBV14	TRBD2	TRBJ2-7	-	CASSQEVASGRTKQYF	TGTGCCAGCAGCCAAGAAGTTGCTAGCGGGAGAACCAAGCAGTACTTC
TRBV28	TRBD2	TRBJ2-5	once	CASSSFSGREEETQYF	TGTGCCAGCAGTTCCTTTAGCGGGAGGGAGGAAGAGACCCAGTACTTC
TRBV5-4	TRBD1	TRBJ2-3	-	CASSVGTGGTDTQYF	TGTGCCAGCAGCGTCGGGACAGGGGGCACAGATACGCAGTATTTT
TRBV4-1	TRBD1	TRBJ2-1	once	CASSQDGGDRAYNEQFF	TGCGCCAGCAGCCAAGATGGGGGGGACAGGGCTTACAATGAGCAGTTCTTC
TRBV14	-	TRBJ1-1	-	CASSPSRTEAFF	TGTGCCAGCAGCCCCAGTCGTACTGAAGCTTTCTTT
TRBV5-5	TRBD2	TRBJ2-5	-	CASSLGWTRNRETQYF	TGTGCCAGCAGCTTGGGTTGGACTAGGAACCGGGAGACCCAGTACTTC
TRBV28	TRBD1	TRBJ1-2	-	CASSPRPGQGTYGYTF	TGTGCCAGCAGTCCACGCCCCGGACAGGGTACCTATGGCTACACCTTC